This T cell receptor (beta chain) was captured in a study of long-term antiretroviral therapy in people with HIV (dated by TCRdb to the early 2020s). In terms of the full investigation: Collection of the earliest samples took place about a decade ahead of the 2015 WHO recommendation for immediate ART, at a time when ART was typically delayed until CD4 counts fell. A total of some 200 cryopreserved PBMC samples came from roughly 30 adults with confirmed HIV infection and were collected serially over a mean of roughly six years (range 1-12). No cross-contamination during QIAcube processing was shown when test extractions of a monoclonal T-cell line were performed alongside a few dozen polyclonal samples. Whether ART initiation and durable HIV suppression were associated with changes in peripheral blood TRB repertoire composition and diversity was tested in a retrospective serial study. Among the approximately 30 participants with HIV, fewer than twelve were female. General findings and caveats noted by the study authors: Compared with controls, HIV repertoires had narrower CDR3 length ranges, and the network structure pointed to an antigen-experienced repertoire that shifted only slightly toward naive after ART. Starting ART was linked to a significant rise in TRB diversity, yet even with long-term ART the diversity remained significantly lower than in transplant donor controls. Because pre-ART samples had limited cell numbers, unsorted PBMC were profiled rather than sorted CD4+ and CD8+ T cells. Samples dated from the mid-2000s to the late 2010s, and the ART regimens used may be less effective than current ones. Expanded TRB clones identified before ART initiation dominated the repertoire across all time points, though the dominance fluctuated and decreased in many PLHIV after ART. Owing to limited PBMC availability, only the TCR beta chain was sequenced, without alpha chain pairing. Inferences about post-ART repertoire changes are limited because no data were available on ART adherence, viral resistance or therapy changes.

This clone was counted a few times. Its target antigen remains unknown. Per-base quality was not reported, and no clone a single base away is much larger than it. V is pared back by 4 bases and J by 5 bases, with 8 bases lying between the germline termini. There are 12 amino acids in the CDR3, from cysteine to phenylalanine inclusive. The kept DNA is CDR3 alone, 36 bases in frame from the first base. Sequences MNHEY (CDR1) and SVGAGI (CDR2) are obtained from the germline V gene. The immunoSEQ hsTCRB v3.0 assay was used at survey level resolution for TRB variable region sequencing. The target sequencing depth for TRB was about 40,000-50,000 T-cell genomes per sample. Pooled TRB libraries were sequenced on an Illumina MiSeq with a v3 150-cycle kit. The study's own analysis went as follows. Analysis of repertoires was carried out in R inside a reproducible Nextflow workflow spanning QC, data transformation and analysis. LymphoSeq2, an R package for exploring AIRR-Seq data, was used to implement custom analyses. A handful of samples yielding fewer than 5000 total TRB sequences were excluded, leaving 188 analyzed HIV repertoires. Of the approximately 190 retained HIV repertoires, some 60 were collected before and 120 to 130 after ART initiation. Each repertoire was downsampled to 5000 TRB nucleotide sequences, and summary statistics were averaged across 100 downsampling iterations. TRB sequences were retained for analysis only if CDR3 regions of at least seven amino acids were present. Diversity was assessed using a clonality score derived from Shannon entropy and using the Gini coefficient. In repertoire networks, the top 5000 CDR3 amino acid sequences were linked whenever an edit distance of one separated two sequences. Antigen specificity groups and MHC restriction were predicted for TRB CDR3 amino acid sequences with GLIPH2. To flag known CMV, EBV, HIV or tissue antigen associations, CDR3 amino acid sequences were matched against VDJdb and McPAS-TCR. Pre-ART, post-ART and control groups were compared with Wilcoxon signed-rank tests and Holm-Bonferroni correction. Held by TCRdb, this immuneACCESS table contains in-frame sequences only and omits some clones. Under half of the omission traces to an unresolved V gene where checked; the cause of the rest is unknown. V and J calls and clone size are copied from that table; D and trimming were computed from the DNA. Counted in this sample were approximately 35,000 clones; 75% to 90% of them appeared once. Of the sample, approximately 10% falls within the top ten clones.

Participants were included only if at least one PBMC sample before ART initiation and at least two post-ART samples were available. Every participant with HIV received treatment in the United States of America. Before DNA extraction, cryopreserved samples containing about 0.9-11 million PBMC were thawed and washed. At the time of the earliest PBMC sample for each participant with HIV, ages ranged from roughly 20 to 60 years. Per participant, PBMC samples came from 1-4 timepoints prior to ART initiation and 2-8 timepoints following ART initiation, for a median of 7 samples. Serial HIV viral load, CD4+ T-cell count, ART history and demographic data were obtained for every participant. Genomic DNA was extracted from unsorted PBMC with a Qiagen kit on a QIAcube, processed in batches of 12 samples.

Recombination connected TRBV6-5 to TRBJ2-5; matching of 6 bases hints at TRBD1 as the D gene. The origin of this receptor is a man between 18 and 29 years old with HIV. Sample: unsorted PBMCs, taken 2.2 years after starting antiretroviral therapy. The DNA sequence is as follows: TGTGCCAGCAGTTCAGGGGACGAGACCCAGTACTTC. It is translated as CASSSGDETQYF.